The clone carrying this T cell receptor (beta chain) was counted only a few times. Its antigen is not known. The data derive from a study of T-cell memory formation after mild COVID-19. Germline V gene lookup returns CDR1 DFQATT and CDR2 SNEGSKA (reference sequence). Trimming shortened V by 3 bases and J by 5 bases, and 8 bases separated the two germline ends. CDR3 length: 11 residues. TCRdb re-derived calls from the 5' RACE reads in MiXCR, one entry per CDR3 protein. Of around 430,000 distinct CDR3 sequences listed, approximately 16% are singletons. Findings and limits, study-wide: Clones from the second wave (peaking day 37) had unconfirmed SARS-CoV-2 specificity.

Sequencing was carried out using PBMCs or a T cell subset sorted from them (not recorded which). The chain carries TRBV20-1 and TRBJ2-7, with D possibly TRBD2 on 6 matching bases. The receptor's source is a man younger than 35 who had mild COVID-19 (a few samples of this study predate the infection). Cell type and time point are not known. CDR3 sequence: CSASGTDEQYF. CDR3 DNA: TGCAGTGCTAGCGGGACTGACGAGCAGTACTTC.